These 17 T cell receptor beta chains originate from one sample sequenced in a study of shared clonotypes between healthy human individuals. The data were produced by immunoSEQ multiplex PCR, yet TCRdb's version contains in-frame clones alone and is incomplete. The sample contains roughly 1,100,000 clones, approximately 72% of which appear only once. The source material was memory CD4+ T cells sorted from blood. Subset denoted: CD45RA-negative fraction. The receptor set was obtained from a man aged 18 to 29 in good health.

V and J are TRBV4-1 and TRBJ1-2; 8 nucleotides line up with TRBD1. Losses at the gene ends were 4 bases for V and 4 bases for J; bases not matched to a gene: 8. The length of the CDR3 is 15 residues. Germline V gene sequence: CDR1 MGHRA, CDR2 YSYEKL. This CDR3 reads CASSRGQGLGYGYTF. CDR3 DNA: TGCGCCAGCAGCCGCGGACAGGGACTAGGCTATGGCTACACCTTC.

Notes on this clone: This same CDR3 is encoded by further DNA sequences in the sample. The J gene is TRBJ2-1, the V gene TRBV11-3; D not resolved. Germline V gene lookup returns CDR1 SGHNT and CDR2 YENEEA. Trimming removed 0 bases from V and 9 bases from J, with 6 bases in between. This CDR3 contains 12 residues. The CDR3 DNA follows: TGTGCCAGCAGCTTAGAGAGTGGTGAGCAGTTCTTC. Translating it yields CASSLESGEQFF.

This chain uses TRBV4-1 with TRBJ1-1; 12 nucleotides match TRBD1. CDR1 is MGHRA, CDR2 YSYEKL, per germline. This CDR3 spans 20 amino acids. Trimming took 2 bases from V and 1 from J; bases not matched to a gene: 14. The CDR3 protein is CASSQIGLRDRGLRNTEAFF. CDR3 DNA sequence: TGCGCCAGCAGCCAAATTGGGCTCCGGGACAGGGGGCTGAGGAACACTGAAGCTTTCTTT.

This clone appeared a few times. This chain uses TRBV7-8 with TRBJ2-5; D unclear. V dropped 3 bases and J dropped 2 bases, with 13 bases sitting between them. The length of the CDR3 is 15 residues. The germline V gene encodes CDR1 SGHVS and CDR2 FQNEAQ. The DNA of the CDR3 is TGTGCCAGCAGCTTGCAGGTCCACCGGCAAGAGACCCAGTACTTC. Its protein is CASSLQVHRQETQYF.

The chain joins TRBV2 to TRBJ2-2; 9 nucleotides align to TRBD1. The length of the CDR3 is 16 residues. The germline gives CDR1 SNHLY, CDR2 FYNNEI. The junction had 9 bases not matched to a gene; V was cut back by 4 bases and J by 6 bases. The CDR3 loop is CASSVSETGGPGELFF. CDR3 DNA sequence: TGTGCCAGCAGTGTGTCGGAGACAGGGGGGCCCGGGGAGCTGTTTTTT.

CDR3 sequence: CASRRGTESTDTQYF. The CDR3 DNA follows: TGTGCCAGCAGACGGGGGACTGAGAGCACAGATACGCAGTATTTT. The chain couples TRBV2 to TRBJ2-3, with a tentative D call TRBD2 (6 bases). This CDR3 spans 15 amino acids. The V and J ends lost 6 bases and 0 bases respectively, with 13 bases between them. The germline V gene has CDR1 SNHLY and CDR2 FYNNEI. The whole variable domain, filled in from reference TRBV2 and TRBJ2-3, reads EPEVTQTPSHQVTQMGQEVILRCVPISNHLYFYWYRQILGQKVEFLVSFYNNEISEKSEIFDDQFSVERPDGSNFTLKIRSTKLEDSAMYFCASRRGTESTDTQYFGPGTRLTVL.

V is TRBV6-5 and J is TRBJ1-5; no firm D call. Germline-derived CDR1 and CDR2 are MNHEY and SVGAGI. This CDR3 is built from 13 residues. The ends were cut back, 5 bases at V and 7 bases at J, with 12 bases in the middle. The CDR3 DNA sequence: TGTGCCAGCAGTCAATCCCTAAAGCAGCCCCAGCATTTT. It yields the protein CASSQSLKQPQHF.

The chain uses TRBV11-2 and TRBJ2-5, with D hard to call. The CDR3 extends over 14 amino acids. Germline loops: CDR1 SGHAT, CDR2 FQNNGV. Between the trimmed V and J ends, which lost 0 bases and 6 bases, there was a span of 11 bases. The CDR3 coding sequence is TGTGCCAGCAGCTTAGATCAACTAACCCAGACCCAGTACTTC. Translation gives CASSLDQLTQTQYF.

This CDR3 is CASSPGRSGAGANVLTF. CDR3 DNA: TGTGCCAGCTCACCGGGTCGCTCTGGGGCTGGGGCCAACGTCCTGACTTTC. The V and J genes are TRBV18 and TRBJ2-6; D call uncertain. This CDR3 is 17 amino acids long. Per germline, CDR1 KGHSH and CDR2 LQKENI. Trimming shortened V by 3 bases and J by 2 bases, and 14 bases separated the two germline ends.

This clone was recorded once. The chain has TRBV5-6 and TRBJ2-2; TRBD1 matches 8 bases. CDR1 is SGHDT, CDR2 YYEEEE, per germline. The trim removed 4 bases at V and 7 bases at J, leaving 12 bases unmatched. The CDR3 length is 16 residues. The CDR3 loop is CASSTPLTGEGGELFF. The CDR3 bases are TGTGCCAGCAGCACCCCTCTGACAGGGGAAGGCGGGGAGCTGTTTTTT.

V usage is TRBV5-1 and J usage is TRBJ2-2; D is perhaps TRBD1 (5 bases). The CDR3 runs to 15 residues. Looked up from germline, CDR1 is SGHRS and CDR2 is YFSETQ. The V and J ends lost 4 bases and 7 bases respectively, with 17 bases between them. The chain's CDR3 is CASSRRGSVDGELFF. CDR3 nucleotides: TGCGCCAGCAGCAGAAGGGGTAGTGTCGACGGGGAGCTGTTTTTT.

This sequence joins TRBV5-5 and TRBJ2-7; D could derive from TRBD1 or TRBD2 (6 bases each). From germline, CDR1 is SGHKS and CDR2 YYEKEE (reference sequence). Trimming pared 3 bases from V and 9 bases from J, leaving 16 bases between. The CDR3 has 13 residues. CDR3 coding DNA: TGTGCCAGCAGCTGGGCCGGGTCGGGGGCGCAGTACTTC. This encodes CASSWAGSGAQYF.

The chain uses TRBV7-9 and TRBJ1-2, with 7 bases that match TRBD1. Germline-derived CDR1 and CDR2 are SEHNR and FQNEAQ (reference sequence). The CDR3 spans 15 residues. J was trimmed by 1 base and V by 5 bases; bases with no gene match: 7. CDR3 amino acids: CASSPGTAINYGYTF. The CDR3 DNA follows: TGTGCCAGCAGCCCCGGGACAGCGATTAACTATGGCTACACCTTC.

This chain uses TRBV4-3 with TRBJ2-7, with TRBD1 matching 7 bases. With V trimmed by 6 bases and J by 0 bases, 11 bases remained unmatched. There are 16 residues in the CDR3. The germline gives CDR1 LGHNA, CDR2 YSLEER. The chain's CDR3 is CASSPGTALSSYEQYF. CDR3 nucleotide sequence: TGCGCCAGCAGTCCTGGGACAGCTTTGAGCTCCTACGAGCAGTACTTC.

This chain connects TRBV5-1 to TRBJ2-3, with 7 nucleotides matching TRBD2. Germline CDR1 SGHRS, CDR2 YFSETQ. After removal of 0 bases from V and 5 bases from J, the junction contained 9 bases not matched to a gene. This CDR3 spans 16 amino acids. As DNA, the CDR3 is TGCGCCAGCAGCTTGGTGCGGGGGACCCCAGGAGATACGCAGTATTTT. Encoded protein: CASSLVRGTPGDTQYF.

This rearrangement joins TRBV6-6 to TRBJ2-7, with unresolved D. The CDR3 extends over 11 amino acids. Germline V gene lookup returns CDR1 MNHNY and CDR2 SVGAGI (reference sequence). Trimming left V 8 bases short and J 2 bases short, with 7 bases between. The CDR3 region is CASSSTYEQYF. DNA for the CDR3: TGTGCCAGCTCCTCCACCTACGAGCAGTACTTC.

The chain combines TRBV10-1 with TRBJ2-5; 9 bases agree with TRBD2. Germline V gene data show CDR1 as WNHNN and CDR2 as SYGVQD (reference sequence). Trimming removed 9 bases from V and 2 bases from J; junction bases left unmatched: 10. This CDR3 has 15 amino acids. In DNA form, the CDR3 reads TGCGCCAGTTGGGTCGCTAGCGGGACTCAAGAGACCCAGTACTTC. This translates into CASWVASGTQETQYF.